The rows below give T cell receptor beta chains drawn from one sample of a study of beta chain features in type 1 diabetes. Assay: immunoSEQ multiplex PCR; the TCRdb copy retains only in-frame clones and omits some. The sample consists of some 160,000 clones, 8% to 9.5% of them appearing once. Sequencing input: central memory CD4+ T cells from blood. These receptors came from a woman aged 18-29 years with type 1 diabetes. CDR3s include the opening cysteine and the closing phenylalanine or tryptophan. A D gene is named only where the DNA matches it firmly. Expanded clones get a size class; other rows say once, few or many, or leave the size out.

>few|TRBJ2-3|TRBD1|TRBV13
CASSFSDRDTDTQYF
TGTGCCAGCAGCTTTTCGGACAGGGACACAGATACGCAGTATTTT
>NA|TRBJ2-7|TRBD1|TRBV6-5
CASSLTGLTYEQYF
TGTGCCAGCAGCTTGACAGGGCTTACCTACGAGCAGTACTTC
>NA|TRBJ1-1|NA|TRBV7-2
CASTETQMNTEAFF
TGTGCCAGCACCGAGACACAAATGAACACTGAAGCTTTCTTT
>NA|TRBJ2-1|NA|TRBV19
CASSIVGAGGEQFF
TGTGCCAGTAGTATAGTTGGAGCGGGTGGTGAGCAGTTCTTC
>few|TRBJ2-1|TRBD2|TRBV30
CAWTHSGEPYNEQFF
TGTGCCTGGACTCATAGCGGGGAACCCTACAATGAGCAGTTCTTC
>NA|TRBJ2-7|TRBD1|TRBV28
CASSFLQGPFYEQYF
TGTGCCAGCAGTTTTTTACAGGGGCCTTTCTACGAGCAGTACTTC
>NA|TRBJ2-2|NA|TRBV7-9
CASRAGQGAGELFF
TGTGCCAGCCGAGCTGGGCAGGGTGCCGGGGAGCTGTTTTTT
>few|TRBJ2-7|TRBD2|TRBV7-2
CASSLIAGGYEQYF
TGTGCCAGCAGCTTAATCGCGGGAGGTTACGAGCAGTACTTC
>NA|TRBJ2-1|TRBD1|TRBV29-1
CSWLGTGVNEQFF
TGCAGCTGGCTTGGGACAGGGGTCAATGAGCAGTTCTTC
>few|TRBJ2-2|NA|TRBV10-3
CAISQDRELFF
TGTGCCATCAGCCAAGACAGGGAGCTGTTTTTT
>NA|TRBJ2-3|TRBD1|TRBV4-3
CASSPSRDRLPNTQYF
TGCGCCAGCAGCCCCTCAAGGGACAGGTTGCCGAATACGCAGTATTTT
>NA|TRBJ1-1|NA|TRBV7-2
CASSLEFGRAFF
TGTGCCAGCAGCTTAGAGTTCGGGAGAGCTTTCTTT
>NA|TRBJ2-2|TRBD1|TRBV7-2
CASSRDRVTGELFF
TGTGCCAGCAGCAGGGACAGGGTCACCGGGGAGCTGTTTTTT
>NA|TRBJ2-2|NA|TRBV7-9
CASLREITGELFF
TGTGCCAGCCTACGGGAGATCACCGGGGAGCTGTTTTTT
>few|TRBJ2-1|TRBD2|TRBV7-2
CASASGGGAYNEQFF
TGTGCCAGCGCGAGTGGCGGGGGGGCCTACAATGAGCAGTTCTTC
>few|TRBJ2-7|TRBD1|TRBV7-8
CASSSGQESYEQYF
TGTGCCAGCAGCTCGGGACAGGAGTCCTACGAGCAGTACTTC